A selection of T cell receptor beta chains follows, all from one sample in a study of OX40 agonist ivuxolimab in advanced cancers. Produced via immunoSEQ multiplex PCR; TCRdb's table is partial and in-frame only. The sample carries around 110,000 clones, 91% recorded once. Source: CD4+ or CD8+ T cells sorted from blood, taken in a trial of the OX40 agonist ivuxolimab. All receptors come from an adult with an advanced solid tumor such as melanoma, head and neck, liver or kidney cancer. CDR3s leave out the opening cysteine and the closing phenylalanine or tryptophan.

CDR3aa: ASSPWDSGYEQY
v_gene: TRBV5-1

CDR3aa: AWRRVSGKRYNEQF
v_gene: TRBV30

CDR3aa: ASSRTEYQPQH
v_gene: TRBV27

CDR3aa: ASSFYSGTRPQPQH
v_gene: TRBV6-5

CDR3aa: ASRRGRTANTEAF
v_gene: TRBV27

CDR3aa: ASSSIRKDRGPSGANVLT
v_gene: TRBV7-6

CDR3aa: SAPFSEQF
v_gene: TRBV20-1

CDR3aa: ASRPGDSYGTEAF
v_gene: TRBV6-5

CDR3aa: ASTQTGQGVSEQY
v_gene: TRBV6-6

CDR3aa: ASSPSMLLDQPQH
v_gene: TRBV18

CDR3aa: ASSQGPGFQNTEAF
v_gene: TRBV4-1

CDR3aa: ASSFPPGPGELF
v_gene: TRBV28

CDR3aa: ASSRQLAGGTDTQY
v_gene: TRBV4-1

CDR3aa: ASSLVGAGVVLRTEAF
v_gene: TRBV28

CDR3aa: AISAGTGPGYGYT
v_gene: TRBV10-3

CDR3aa: ASSADWGNYNEQF
v_gene: TRBV5-1

CDR3aa: ASSFWGRGDTQY
v_gene: TRBV11-2

CDR3aa: ASSPEGGIYEQY
v_gene: TRBV18

CDR3aa: ASGIDRDFYEQY
v_gene: TRBV5-1

CDR3aa: ASSPRQVGDEQF
v_gene: TRBV5-1

CDR3aa: ASSPGQANTGELF
v_gene: TRBV6-5

CDR3aa: ASSSVGAQAF
v_gene: TRBV7-9

CDR3aa: ASTVSAAYYEQY
v_gene: TRBV28

CDR3aa: SVEVQTGGSEAF
v_gene: TRBV29-1

CDR3aa: ASSQDLTGLLH
v_gene: TRBV14

CDR3aa: ASSFEWGVSGNTIY
v_gene: TRBV5-1

CDR3aa: ASSPFGPDNSPLH
v_gene: TRBV28

CDR3aa: ASSPHRVTNYGYT
v_gene: TRBV9

CDR3aa: ASSQDLGSANYEQY
v_gene: TRBV14

CDR3aa: AWGRDGGGELF
v_gene: TRBV30

CDR3aa: ASSPDREYGYT
v_gene: TRBV7-3

CDR3aa: ASSPGTVNTEAF
v_gene: TRBV27

CDR3aa: ASSGRTGNTEAF
v_gene: TRBV7-8

CDR3aa: ASSIDRPNEQF
v_gene: TRBV19

CDR3aa: ASSMGSAYEQY
v_gene: TRBV19

CDR3aa: ASSQDTPANTEAF
v_gene: TRBV7-6

CDR3aa: AIARGLAGVETQY
v_gene: TRBV10-3

CDR3aa: ASSLGLFNTGELF
v_gene: TRBV28

CDR3aa: ASSPPGREAVYNEQF
v_gene: TRBV18

CDR3aa: ASSSRDSLSYEQY
v_gene: TRBV5-4

CDR3aa: ASSGTGTSGSYEQF
v_gene: TRBV10-2

CDR3aa: ASSGQGENIQY
v_gene: TRBV19

CDR3aa: ASSQPAAGTEAF
v_gene: TRBV23-1

CDR3aa: ASNVGGFQETQY
v_gene: TRBV6-6

CDR3aa: ASSSKLGQAIYEQY
v_gene: TRBV5-4

CDR3aa: ASIETEMNTEAF
v_gene: TRBV19

CDR3aa: ASSVDLASETNTGELF
v_gene: TRBV9

CDR3aa: ASSPSSSGANVLT
v_gene: TRBV7-3

CDR3aa: ASSLVGERSYEQY
v_gene: TRBV5-1

CDR3aa: ASSIYLYNEQF
v_gene: TRBV19

CDR3aa: ASNEGVMGTDTQY
v_gene: TRBV2

CDR3aa: ASRDPGNEQF
v_gene: TRBV19

CDR3aa: ASSLARTSSGETQY
v_gene: TRBV7-9

CDR3aa: ASGTPNTGELF
v_gene: TRBV9